This TCR beta chain is from a study of vaccination and CD4 T cells after COVID-19. Concerning this clonotype: The target antigen is unknown.

The Oncomine TCR Beta short-read assay sequenced DNA from cultured CD4+ T cells. Each CDR3 protein gets one entry after TCRdb re-called the PCR reads with MiXCR. Of more than 10,000 distinct CDR3 sequences listed, 70% to 80% are singletons. Treatment indicated: approximately nine-day PBMC culture with coronavirus spike peptide pools or control peptides (ViraFEST assay). CDR3 size: 16 residues. Germline CDR1 and CDR2: SEHNR and FQNEAQ (reference sequence). V shed 4 bases and J 5 bases; nucleotides not matched to a gene: 10. The TCR sequence derives from a human donor who had recovered from COVID-19. The sample consisted of CD4+ T cells from blood, cultured in vitro. The chain uses TRBV7-9 and TRBJ2-5, with 10 bases that match TRBD1. CDR3 nucleotides: TGTGCCAGCAGCTCCCGCCGGGACAGGGGATTTGAGACCCAGTACTTC. This codes for CASSSRRDRGFETQYF.